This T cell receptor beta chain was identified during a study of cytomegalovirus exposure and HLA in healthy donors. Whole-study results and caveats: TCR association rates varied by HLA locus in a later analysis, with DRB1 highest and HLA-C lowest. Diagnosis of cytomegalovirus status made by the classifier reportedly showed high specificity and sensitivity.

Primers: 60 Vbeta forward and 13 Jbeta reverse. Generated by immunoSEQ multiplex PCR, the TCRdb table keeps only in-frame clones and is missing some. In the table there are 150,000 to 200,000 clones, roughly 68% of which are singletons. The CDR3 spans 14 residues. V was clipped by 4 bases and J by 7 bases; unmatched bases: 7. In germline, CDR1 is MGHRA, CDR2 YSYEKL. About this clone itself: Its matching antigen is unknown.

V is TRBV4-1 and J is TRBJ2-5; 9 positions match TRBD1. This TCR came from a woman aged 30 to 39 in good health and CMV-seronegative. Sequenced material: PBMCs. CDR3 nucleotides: TGCGCCAGCAGCCCGGGGACAGGGAGTGGGACCCAGTACTTC. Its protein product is CASSPGTGSGTQYF.